This is a list of T cell receptor beta chains from one sample in a study of cytomegalovirus exposure and HLA in healthy donors. TCRdb's table, derived via immunoSEQ multiplex PCR, lists solely in-frame clones and lacks some. The sample contains some 140,000 clones, 77% of which appear only once. The sequencing sample was made of PBMCs. The source of these receptors is a man aged 30 to 45 in good health and CMV-seronegative. The CDR3 runs from the conserved cysteine through the conserved F or W. The D gene is left open where the match is weak. Not every row has a clone size; where given, it reads once, few, many or a size class.

once	TRBV4-1	TRBJ1-1	-	TGCGCCAGCAGCCAAGGGAGCCGGGGGGCACGAAAGAACACTGAAGCTTTCTTT	CASSQGSRGARKNTEAFF
-	TRBV5-1	TRBJ1-1	-	TGCGCCAGCAGCTTGACTAACACTGAAGCTTTCTTT	CASSLTNTEAFF
-	TRBV4-2	TRBJ1-1	-	TGTGCCAGCAGCCAAGATCTGGCGGGGAACACTGAAGCTTTCTTT	CASSQDLAGNTEAFF
-	TRBV6-5	TRBJ1-2	-	TGTGCCAGCAGTTACCGAGGACAGCCCCAACCGTATGGCTACACCTTC	CASSYRGQPQPYGYTF
-	TRBV6-5	TRBJ1-1	-	TGTGCCAGCAGTTACTCGGGGAGACAAGCAGCTTTCTTT	CASSYSGRQAAFF
once	TRBV27	TRBJ2-1	TRBD1	TGTGCCAGCAGTTTACAGGGACAGGGAAGCTACAATGAGCAGTTCTTC	CASSLQGQGSYNEQFF
once	TRBV19	TRBJ2-5	TRBD1	TGTGCCAGTAGTGGCCTAGGGACAGTTCAAGAGACCCAGTACTTC	CASSGLGTVQETQYF
-	TRBV7-8	TRBJ1-4	-	TGTGCCAGCAGCTTATTTGGGGAGTTCGGTGAAAAACTGTTTTTT	CASSLFGEFGEKLFF
few	TRBV18	TRBJ1-2	TRBD1	TGTGCCAGCTCACTCGGGACAGGGGGTTATGGCTACACCTTC	CASSLGTGGYGYTF
-	TRBV6-1	TRBJ1-5	TRBD1	TGTGCCAGCAGTGAATTGGGACAGTATCAATTGGGCCGCCCCCAGCATTTT	CASSELGQYQLGRPQHF
-	TRBV19	TRBJ2-1	TRBD2	TGTGCCAGTAGTACGACTAGCGGGAGCCCCTACAATGAGCAGTTCTTC	CASSTTSGSPYNEQFF
-	TRBV30	TRBJ2-3	TRBD2	TGTGCCTGGAGCTTGGCTAGCGGAGCAGATACGCAGTATTTT	CAWSLASGADTQYF
-	TRBV25-1	TRBJ2-7	-	TGTGCCAGCAGCGCAGGGTCGGACTACGAGCAGTACTTC	CASSAGSDYEQYF
-	TRBV5-1	TRBJ2-7	-	TGCGCCAGCAGCCACGACACCATGTACGAGCAGTACTTC	CASSHDTMYEQYF
-	TRBV5-1	TRBJ2-3	-	TGCGCCAGCCGCCTGCAGGCTAGCCTGCCAGATACGCAGTATTTT	CASRLQASLPDTQYF
-	TRBV5-1	TRBJ2-7	TRBD1	TGCGCCAGCCGGGACAGCTCCTACGAGCAGTACTTC	CASRDSSYEQYF
once	TRBV6-1	TRBJ2-3	TRBD2	TGTGCCAGCAGACGACTAGCGCCCACAGATACGCAGTATTTT	CASRRLAPTDTQYF